The sequence of this T cell receptor beta chain was determined in a study of blood T cell repertoires in COVID-19. As for the study in general: Samples of COVID-19 (acute and convalescent) were obtained from the United States, Italy and Spain.

Germline V gives CDR1 LNHNV, CDR2 YYDKDF (reference sequence). Trimming at V came to 0 bases and at J to 5 bases, leaving 4 bases not matched to a gene. The CDR3 has 15 residues. In the original analysis: Amplifying reference gene primers gave estimates of nucleated cell counts. Data came from immunoSEQ multiplex PCR; TCRdb stores just in-frame clones and leaves some out. V, J and clone size are taken as reported in that table, and D and trimming were inferred from the DNA itself. The table includes about 160,000 clones, under 95% detected once. Sample: peripheral blood. The V and J genes are TRBV15 and TRBJ2-3; the match to TRBD2 covers 8 bases. This TCR came from a man aged 55 to 70 with active or convalescent COVID-19. The CDR3, as DNA: TGTGCCACCAGCAGAGATCGGGGGGGCGGAGATACGCAGTATTTT. Its translation is CATSRDRGGGDTQYF.